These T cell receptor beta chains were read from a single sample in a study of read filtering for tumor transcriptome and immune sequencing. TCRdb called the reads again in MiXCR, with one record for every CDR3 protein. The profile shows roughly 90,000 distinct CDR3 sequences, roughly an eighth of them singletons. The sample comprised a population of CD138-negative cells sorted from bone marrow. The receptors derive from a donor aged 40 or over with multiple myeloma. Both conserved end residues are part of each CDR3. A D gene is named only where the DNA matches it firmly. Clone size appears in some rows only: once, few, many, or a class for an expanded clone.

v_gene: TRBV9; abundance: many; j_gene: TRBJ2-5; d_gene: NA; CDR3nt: TGTGCCAGCAGCGTAGATTCAGGGGGGAATCAAGAGACCCAGTACTTC; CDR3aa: CASSVDSGGNQETQYF
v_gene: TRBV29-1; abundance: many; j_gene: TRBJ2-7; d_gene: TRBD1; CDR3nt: TGCAGCGTTAATTCAGGGGGCAACGAGCAGTACTTC; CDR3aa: CSVNSGGNEQYF
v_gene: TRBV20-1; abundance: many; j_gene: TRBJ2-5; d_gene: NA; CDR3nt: TGCAGTGCTAGCAGCTACGGGGTGCGGCAAGAGACCCAGTACTTC; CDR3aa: CSASSYGVRQETQYF
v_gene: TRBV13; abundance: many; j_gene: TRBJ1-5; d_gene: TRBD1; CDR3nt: TGTGCCAGCAGCTTGGGGACAGTCAATCAGCCCCAGCATTTT; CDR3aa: CASSLGTVNQPQHF
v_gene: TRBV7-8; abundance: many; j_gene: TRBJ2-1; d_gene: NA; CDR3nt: TGTGCCAGCAGCCCACGGAGGACTTCCTACAATGAGCAGTTCTTC; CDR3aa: CASSPRRTSYNEQFF
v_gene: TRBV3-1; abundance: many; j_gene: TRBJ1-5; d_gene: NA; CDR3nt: TGTGCCAGCAGCCAAGGACAAGCAGGTCAGCCCCAGCATTTT; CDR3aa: CASSQGQAGQPQHF
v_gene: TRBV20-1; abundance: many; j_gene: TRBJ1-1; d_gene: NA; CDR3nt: TGCAGTGCTCGCTTAGTCGGAGGTGAAGCTTTCTTT; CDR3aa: CSARLVGGEAFF
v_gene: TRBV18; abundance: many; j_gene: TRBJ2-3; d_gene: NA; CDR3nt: TGTGCCAGCTCACCATTGCACCAGGGATCGGGAGGCACAGATACGCAGTATTTT; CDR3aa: CASSPLHQGSGGTDTQYF
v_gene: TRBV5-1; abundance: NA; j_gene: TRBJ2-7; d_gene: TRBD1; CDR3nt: TGCGCCAGCAGCGGGGGGACAGGGCAATTCTACGAGCAGTACTTC; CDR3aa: CASSGGTGQFYEQYF
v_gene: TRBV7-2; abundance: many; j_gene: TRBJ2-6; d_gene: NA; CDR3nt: TGTGCCAGCAGCTTATTTAGTTATGGGGCCAACGTCCTGACTTTC; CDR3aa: CASSLFSYGANVLTF
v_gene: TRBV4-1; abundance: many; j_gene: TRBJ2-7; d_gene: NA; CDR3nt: TGCGCCAGCAGCCAATCCCCGTCTGGCGCGCAGTACTTC; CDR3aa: CASSQSPSGAQYF
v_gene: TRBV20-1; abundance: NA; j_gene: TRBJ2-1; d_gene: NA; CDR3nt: TGCAGTGCTAGAGATTTACATGAGCAGTTCTTC; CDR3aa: CSARDLHEQFF
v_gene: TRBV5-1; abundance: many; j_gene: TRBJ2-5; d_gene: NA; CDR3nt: TGCGCCAGCAGCTTGGGCCCCCTAGGCAATCAGTACTTC; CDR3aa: CASSLGPLGNQYF
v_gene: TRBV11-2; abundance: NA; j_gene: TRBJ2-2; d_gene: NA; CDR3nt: TGTGCCAGCAGCTTAGGGGAGAACACCGGGGAGCTGTTTTTT; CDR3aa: CASSLGENTGELFF
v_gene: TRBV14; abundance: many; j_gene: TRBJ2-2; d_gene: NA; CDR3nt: TGTGCCAGCAGCCAAGTCCTATACACCGGGGAGCTGTTTTTT; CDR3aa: CASSQVLYTGELFF
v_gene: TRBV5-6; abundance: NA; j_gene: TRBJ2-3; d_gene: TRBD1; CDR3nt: TGTGCCAGCAGCCCGTTCGGGACAGCCAAGCTTAGCACAGATACGCAGTATTTT; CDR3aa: CASSPFGTAKLSTDTQYF
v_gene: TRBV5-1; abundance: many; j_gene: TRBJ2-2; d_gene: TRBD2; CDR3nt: TGCGCCAGCAGCGGTAGCGGGGTGAACACCGGGGAGCTGTTTTTT; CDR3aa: CASSGSGVNTGELFF
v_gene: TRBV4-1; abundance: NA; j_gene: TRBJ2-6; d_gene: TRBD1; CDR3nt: TGCGCCAGCAGCCAATCCGGGACAGGGGCCTCTGGGGCCAACGTCCTGACTTTC; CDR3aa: CASSQSGTGASGANVLTF
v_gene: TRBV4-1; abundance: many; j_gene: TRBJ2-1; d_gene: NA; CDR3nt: TGCGCCAGCAGCCAAGTTACTCCTCCGACGGACCTGCAGTTCTTC; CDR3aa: CASSQVTPPTDLQFF
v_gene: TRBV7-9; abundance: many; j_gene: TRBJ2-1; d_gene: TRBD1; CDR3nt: TGTGCCAGCAGCTCGAACAGGGGCTACTCCTACAATGAGCAGTTCTTC; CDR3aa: CASSSNRGYSYNEQFF
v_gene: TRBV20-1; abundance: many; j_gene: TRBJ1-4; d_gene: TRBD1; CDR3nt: TGCAGTGCTAGAATTTGGGACAGGGACGAAAAACTGTTTTTT; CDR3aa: CSARIWDRDEKLFF
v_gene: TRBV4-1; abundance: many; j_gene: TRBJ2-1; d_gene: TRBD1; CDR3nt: TGCGCCAGCAGCCAAGCGGCAGGGGGCCTCCGTAATCAGTTCTTC; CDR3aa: CASSQAAGGLRNQFF
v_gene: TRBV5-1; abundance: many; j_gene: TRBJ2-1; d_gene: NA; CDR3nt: TGCGCCAGCAGACCGGAAGCACAGGGCTACAATGAGCAGTTCTTC; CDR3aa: CASRPEAQGYNEQFF
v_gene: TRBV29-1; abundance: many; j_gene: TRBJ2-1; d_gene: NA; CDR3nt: TGCAGCGTTGTGGGGCAGACAAACAATGAGCAGTTCTTC; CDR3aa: CSVVGQTNNEQFF
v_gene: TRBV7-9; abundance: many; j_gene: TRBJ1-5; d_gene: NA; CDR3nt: TGTGCCAGCGGCAGCAATCAGCCCCAGCATTTT; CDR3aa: CASGSNQPQHF
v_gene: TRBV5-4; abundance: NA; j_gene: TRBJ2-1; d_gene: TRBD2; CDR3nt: TGTGCCAGCAGCATGACTAGCGGGCAAAGCAATGAGCAGTTCTTC; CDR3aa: CASSMTSGQSNEQFF
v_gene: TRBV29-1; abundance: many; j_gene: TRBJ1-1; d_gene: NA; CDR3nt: TGCAGCGTTAATGACCAGGGAGCTTTCTTT; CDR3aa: CSVNDQGAFF
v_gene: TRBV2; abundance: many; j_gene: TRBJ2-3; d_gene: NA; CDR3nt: TGTGCCAGCAGTGCGGAGAACACAGATACGCAGTATTTT; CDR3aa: CASSAENTDTQYF
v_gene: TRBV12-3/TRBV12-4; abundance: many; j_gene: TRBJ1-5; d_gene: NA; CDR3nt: TGTGCCAGCAGTTTAGGACAGGTTGGCCAGCCCCAGCATTTT; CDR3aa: CASSLGQVGQPQHF
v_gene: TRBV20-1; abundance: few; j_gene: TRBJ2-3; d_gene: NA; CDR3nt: TGCGGTGCTGCCGGACTCTCCGAGGGAGATACGCAGTATTTT; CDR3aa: CGAAGLSEGDTQYF
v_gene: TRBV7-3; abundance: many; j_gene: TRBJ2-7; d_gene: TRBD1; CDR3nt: TGTGCCAGCAGCTTAGGGGTGGGACAGGTCTACGAGCAGTACTTC; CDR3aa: CASSLGVGQVYEQYF
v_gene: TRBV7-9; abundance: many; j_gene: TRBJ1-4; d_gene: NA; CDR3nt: TGTGCCAGCAGCTTCCAGATCACTAATGAAAAACTGTTTTTT; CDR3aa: CASSFQITNEKLFF
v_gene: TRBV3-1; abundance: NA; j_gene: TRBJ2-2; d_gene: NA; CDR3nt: TGTGCCAGCAGCCATCGTCGAGGGGAGCTGTTTTTT; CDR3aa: CASSHRRGELFF
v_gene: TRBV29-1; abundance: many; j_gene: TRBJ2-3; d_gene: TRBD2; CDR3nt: TGCAGCGTTGTTACTAGCGGGAAAGCGGATACGCAGTATTTT; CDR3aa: CSVVTSGKADTQYF